This T cell receptor beta chain was captured in a study of beta chain features in type 1 diabetes. Study results and caveats: TCRB CDR3s were moderately but significantly shorter in Type 1 diabetes patients in all four CD4+ subsets.

Germline CDR1 and CDR2: LNHDA and SQIVND (reference sequence). Germline trimming cut 5 bases from V and 7 bases from J; bases unmatched to any gene: 8. This CDR3 has 15 residues. cDNA synthesis used the whole RNA isolate, giving expressed TCRB sequences. Only in-frame clones appear in the TCRdb table, and some are missing; sequencing was by immunoSEQ multiplex PCR. The profile shows about 160,000 clones, about 7.8% of them singletons. In the case of this clone: Its specificity is unknown.

The V gene is TRBV19, the J gene TRBJ1-2; the match to TRBD1 covers 12 bases. The clonotype originates from a woman in her forties with type 1 diabetes. Sequencing used central memory CD4+ T cells from blood. DNA of the CDR3: TGTGCCAGTAGTGCCCCGGGACAGGGGGCTAGTGGCTACACCTTC. It codes for CASSAPGQGASGYTF.